This T cell receptor beta chain was identified during a study of OX40 agonist ivuxolimab in advanced cancers. Study summary: Under the entry rules, prior anti-PD-1, anti-PD-L1 or anti-CTLA-4 therapy was allowed, and less than 50% had some.

Study-level points and caveats: CD4+ and CD8+ blood T cells expanded clonally by week 6 at 0.1 to 3.0 mg/kg.

The germline V gene has CDR1 LNHDA and CDR2 SQIVND (reference sequence). The CDR3 consists of 16 residues. Trimming left V 0 bases short and J 6 bases short, with 18 bases between. Method: immunoSEQ multiplex PCR; TCRdb's copy keeps in-frame clones and lacks some. Counted here are some 22,000 clones, 75% to 90% occurring once; the ten biggest clones make up about 9.6%. The sample holds a few counts of this clone. Antigen specificity is unknown. The chain recombines TRBV19 with TRBJ2-7, with D perhaps TRBD1 (5 bases). The receptor comes from an adult with an advanced solid tumor such as melanoma, head and neck, liver or kidney cancer. The sample consisted of CD4+ or CD8+ T cells sorted from blood, taken in a trial of the OX40 agonist ivuxolimab. The CDR3 sequence: CASSIDQKDSSPEQYF. CDR3 in DNA: TGTGCCAGTAGTATAGATCAAAAAGACAGTTCCCCCGAGCAGTACTTC. The variable domain in full, completed from reference TRBV19 and TRBJ2-7, reads DGGITQSPKYLFRKEGQNVTLSCEQNLNHDAMYWYRQDPGQGLRLIYYSQIVNDFQKGDIAEGYSVSREKKESFPLTVTSAQKNPTAFYLCASSIDQKDSSPEQYFGPGTRLTVT.